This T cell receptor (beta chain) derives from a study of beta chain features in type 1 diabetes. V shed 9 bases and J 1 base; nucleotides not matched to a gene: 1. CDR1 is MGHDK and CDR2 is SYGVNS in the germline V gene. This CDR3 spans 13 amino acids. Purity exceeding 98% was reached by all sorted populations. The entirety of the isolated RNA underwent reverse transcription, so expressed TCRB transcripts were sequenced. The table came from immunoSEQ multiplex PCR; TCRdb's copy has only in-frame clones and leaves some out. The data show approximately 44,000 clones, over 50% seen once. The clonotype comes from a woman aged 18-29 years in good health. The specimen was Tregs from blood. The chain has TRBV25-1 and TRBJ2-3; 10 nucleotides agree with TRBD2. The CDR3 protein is CASGTSGTDTQYF. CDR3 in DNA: TGTGCCAGTGGGACTAGCGGCACAGATACGCAGTATTTT.